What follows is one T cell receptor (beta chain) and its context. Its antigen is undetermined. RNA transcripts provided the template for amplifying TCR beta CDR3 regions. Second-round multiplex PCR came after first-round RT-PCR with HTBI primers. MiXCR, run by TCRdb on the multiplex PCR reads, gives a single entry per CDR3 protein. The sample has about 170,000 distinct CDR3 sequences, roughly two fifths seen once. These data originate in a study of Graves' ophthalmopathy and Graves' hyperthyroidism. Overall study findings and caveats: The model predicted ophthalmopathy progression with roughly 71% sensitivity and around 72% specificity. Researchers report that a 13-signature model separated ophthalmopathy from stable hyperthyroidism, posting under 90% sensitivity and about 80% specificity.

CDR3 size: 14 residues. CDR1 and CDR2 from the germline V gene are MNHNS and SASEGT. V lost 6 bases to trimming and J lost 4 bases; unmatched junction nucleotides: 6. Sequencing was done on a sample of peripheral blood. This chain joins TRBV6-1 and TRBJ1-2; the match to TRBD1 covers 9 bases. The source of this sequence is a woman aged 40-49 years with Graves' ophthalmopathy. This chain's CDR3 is CASRGTGSFYGYTF. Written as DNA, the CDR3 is TGTGCCAGCAGAGGGACAGGGAGCTTCTATGGCTACACCTTC.